What follows are 27 T cell receptor beta chains derived from one specimen sequenced in a study of blood T cell repertoires in COVID-19 (dated by TCRdb to 2018 to 2020). The library was made by the immunoSEQ multiplex PCR assay. TCRdb's version of the immuneACCESS table is confined to in-frame rearrangements and falls short of the full clone set. An unresolved V gene accounts for under half of the shortfall where checked; the remainder is of unknown origin. The sample records 150,000 to 200,000 clones, about three quarters of which are singletons. The top ten clones comprise about 28% of the sample. Sequenced input: peripheral blood. Receptors were obtained from a woman in her seventies with acute or convalescent COVID-19.

This chain joins TRBV27 and TRBJ2-3, with D hard to call. Trimming took 3 bases from V and 0 from J, leaving 16 bases between them. The CDR3 length is 17 residues. CDR1 is MNHEY and CDR2 is SMNVEV in the germline V gene (reference sequence). CDR3 amino acids: CASSFRGQNMSTDTQYF. The CDR3 bases are TGTGCCAGCAGTTTTCGAGGCCAAAACATGAGCACAGATACGCAGTATTTT.

V is TRBV6-2 or TRBV6-3 and J is TRBJ1-5; no firm D call. Trimming left V 5 bases short and J 7 bases short, with 12 bases between. Germline V gene lookup returns CDR1 MNHEY and CDR2 SVGEGT. The CDR3 has 13 amino acids. For the CDR3, the DNA is TGTGCCAGCAGTGTAAGGGCGGGACAGCCCCAGCATTTT. Translation: CASSVRAGQPQHF.

V gene TRBV10-2 combines with J gene TRBJ1-3; D unresolved. This CDR3 comprises 15 residues. V was cut by 0 bases and J by 0 bases, with 6 bases left in between. Germline assignment: CDR1 WSHSY and CDR2 SAAADI. The CDR3 protein is CASSESSNSGNTIYF. CDR3 nucleotide sequence: TGCGCCAGCAGTGAGTCGAGCAACTCTGGAAACACCATATATTTT.

The rearrangement uses TRBV19 and TRBJ2-1; TRBD2 is a possible D gene (6 bases). This CDR3 comprises 15 residues. Germline lookup yields CDR1 LNHDA and CDR2 SQIVND (reference sequence). Trimming left V 3 bases short and J 1 base short, with 10 bases between. The CDR3 DNA reads TGTGCCAGTAGTATTAGGGAGGTGTCCTACAATGAGCAGTTCTTC. As protein: CASSIREVSYNEQFF.

The chain is built from TRBV2 and TRBJ1-2, with D hard to call. The CDR3 is made up of 14 amino acids. With 4 bases removed from V and 4 bases from J, the gap between germline ends came to 13 bases. Germline V lookup: CDR1 SNHLY, CDR2 FYNNEI. The CDR3 nucleotides are TGTGCCAGCAGTGCCTCCGTGGGCAGCTATGGCTACACCTTC. Protein product: CASSASVGSYGYTF.

This chain links TRBV9 with TRBJ1-1; maybe TRBD1 (5 bases). The CDR3 runs 16 residues. The V end was cut by 1 base, the J end by 1 base, with 14 bases between. Germline V gene sequence: CDR1 SGDLS, CDR2 YYNGEE. CDR3 amino acids: CASSVQGTSANTEAFF. CDR3 coding DNA: TGTGCCAGCAGCGTACAGGGTACATCGGCGAACACTGAAGCTTTCTTT.

This chain connects TRBV2 to TRBJ2-3; 10 nucleotides agree with TRBD2. This CDR3 is 16 amino acids long. Germline V gives CDR1 SNHLY, CDR2 FYNNEI. Trimming removed 1 base from V and 3 bases from J; junction bases left unmatched: 4. The CDR3 DNA sequence: TGTGCCAGCAGTGAAGGTCTAGCGGGAGAAACAGATACGCAGTATTTT. Protein: CASSEGLAGETDTQYF.

The V and J genes are TRBV24-1 and TRBJ2-5; 7 bases match TRBD1. The V gene's germline CDR1 is KGHDR and CDR2 SFDVKD. The CDR3 runs 18 residues. With V trimmed by 0 bases and J by 0 bases, 9 bases remained unmatched. The CDR3 coding sequence is TGTGCCACCAGTGATTTGTCAGGGGGAGCCATGTACCAAGAGACCCAGTACTTC. Translating gives CATSDLSGGAMYQETQYF.

The gene calls are TRBV25-1 and TRBJ2-5; D gene ambiguous. Germline V gives CDR1 MGHDK, CDR2 SYGVNS. V was trimmed by 3 bases and J by 1 base, leaving 9 bases between them. This CDR3 comprises 14 residues. CDR3 sequence reads: CASSDRRLQETQYF. CDR3 in DNA: TGTGCCAGCAGTGACCGGAGACTCCAAGAGACCCAGTACTTC.

This chain uses TRBV6-5 with TRBJ2-5; 10 bases match TRBD2. Germline V gene data show CDR1 as MNHEY and CDR2 as SVGAGI. This CDR3 is built from 14 residues. J lost 4 bases, V lost 9 bases, and 8 bases had no gene match. As DNA, the CDR3 is TGTGCCAGTTCTAGCGGGAGATATGGAGAGACCCAGTACTTC. It codes for CASSSGRYGETQYF.

This clone was seen just once. The chain links TRBV5-1 to TRBJ2-1; D is uncertain. The V gene lost 0 bases and the J gene lost 0 bases, with 7 bases spanning the gap. The CDR3 is 15 residues long. Per the germline V gene, CDR1 is SGHRS and CDR2 is YFSETQ. CDR3 in DNA: TGCGCCAGCAGCTTGGGGGCCAGCTCCTACAATGAGCAGTTCTTC. Translation gives CASSLGASSYNEQFF.

This clone was seen a few times. This sequence joins TRBV20-1 and TRBJ2-1; D is unresolved. The V end lost 5 bases, the J end lost 3 bases, and 5 bases lay between the germline ends. Germline assignment: CDR1 DFQATT and CDR2 SNEGSKA (reference sequence). The CDR3 is 11 amino acids. The CDR3 loop is CSALVYNEQFF. DNA for the CDR3: TGCAGTGCTCTTGTCTACAATGAGCAGTTCTTC.

The chain employs TRBV7-8 and TRBJ2-3; D is possibly TRBD2 (5 bases). The V end lost 8 bases, the J end lost 0 bases, and 12 bases lay between the germline ends. This CDR3 region has 14 residues. In germline, CDR1 is SGHVS, CDR2 FQNEAQ. The CDR3 coding sequence is TGTGCCAGCCAAGAGGGAGCTAGCACAGATACGCAGTATTTT. It encodes CASQEGASTDTQYF.

The V gene is TRBV3-1 (or the pseudogene TRBV3-2), the J gene TRBJ2-3, with 8 nucleotides matching TRBD1. Germline-derived CDR1 and CDR2 are LGHDT and YNNKEL (reference sequence). The CDR3 is 16 residues long. Unmatched junction bases numbered 8, after V lost 3 bases and J lost 3 bases. The DNA of the CDR3 is TGTGCCAGCAGCCAGGCGACAGGGGTCATTACAGATACGCAGTATTTT. It yields the protein CASSQATGVITDTQYF.

This chain links TRBV7-2 with TRBJ1-5, with TRBD1 matching 9 bases. CDR1 and CDR2 from the germline V gene are SGHTA and FQGNSA. The length of the CDR3 is 17 residues. V was clipped by 5 bases and J by 2 bases; unmatched bases: 10. CDR3 in amino acids: CASSPGTGFGGNQPQHF. For the CDR3, the DNA is TGTGCCAGCAGCCCCGGGACAGGGTTCGGCGGCAATCAGCCCCAGCATTTT. Drawing the rest from reference TRBV7-2 and TRBJ1-5, the complete variable domain is GAGVSQSPSNKVTEKGKDVELRCDPISGHTALYWYRQSLGQGLEFLIYFQGNSAPDKSGLPSDRFSAERTGGSVSTLTIQRTQQEDSAVYLCASSPGTGFGGNQPQHFGDGTRLSIL.

The V and J genes are TRBV19 and TRBJ1-5; D unresolved. Looked up from germline, CDR1 is LNHDA and CDR2 is SQIVND (reference sequence). Trimming removed 6 bases at V and 1 base at J, with 7 bases between. The CDR3 covers 13 residues. CDR3 in DNA: TGTGCCAGTAGCTATGCCAGCAATCAGCCCCAGCATTTT. This encodes CASSYASNQPQHF.

This clone was picked up one time. The gene calls are TRBV7-8 and TRBJ1-6; D unclear. CDR3 length: 17 residues. The V and J ends lost 1 base and 6 bases respectively, with 16 bases between them. CDR1 SGHVS and CDR2 FQNEAQ come from the germline V gene. CDR3 in amino acids: CASSLESETTINSPLHF. CDR3 DNA sequence: TGTGCCAGCAGCTTAGAGTCGGAGACCACTATTAATTCACCCCTCCACTTT.

The V and J genes are TRBV30 and TRBJ2-7; D is possibly TRBD2 (5 bases). This CDR3 spans 15 amino acids. Germline CDR1 and CDR2: GTSNPN and SVGIG (reference sequence). V was trimmed by 5 bases and J by 7 bases, leaving 24 bases between them. CDR3 DNA: TGTGCCTGGCGAAAAGAAGGACTTCCCGAGCTGGAGCAGTACTTC. Translated: CAWRKEGLPELEQYF.

The V gene is TRBV7-8, the J gene TRBJ1-4, with D tentatively TRBD1 (6 bases). The V end was cut by 4 bases, the J end by 7 bases, with 19 bases between. The CDR3 is made up of 16 amino acids. Germline V CDR1 and CDR2: SGHVS, FQNEAQ. This chain's CDR3 is CASSSRTAPFGEKLFF. DNA of the CDR3: TGTGCCAGCAGCTCCCGGACAGCCCCCTTCGGTGAAAAACTGTTTTTT. Full variable domain (remainder filled in from reference TRBV7-8 and TRBJ1-4): GAGVSQSPRYKVAKRGQDVALRCDPISGHVSLFWYQQALGQGPEFLTYFQNEAQLDKSGLPSDRFFAERPEGSVSTLKIQRTQQEDSAVYLCASSSRTAPFGEKLFFGSGTQLSVL.

The chain employs TRBV19 and TRBJ2-5, with 12 nucleotides matching TRBD2. Germline trimming cut 7 bases from V and 5 bases from J; bases unmatched to any gene: 8. The CDR3 totals 15 residues. Germline V gives CDR1 LNHDA, CDR2 SQIVND (reference sequence). This CDR3 reads CASKRLAGGSETQYF. The DNA for the CDR3 is TGTGCCAGTAAGCGTCTAGCGGGAGGGAGTGAGACCCAGTACTTC.

Remarks on this clone: This specimen includes other DNA sequences encoding the same CDR3. The V call is TRBV5-1, the J call TRBJ2-1; TRBD2 aligns across 7 bases. The trim removed 0 bases at V and 0 bases at J, leaving 3 bases unmatched. CDR3 length: 16 residues. Germline CDR1 SGHRS, CDR2 YFSETQ. Written as DNA, the CDR3 is TGCGCCAGCAGCTTGGATGGCGGGAGCTCCTACAATGAGCAGTTCTTC. Amino acids: CASSLDGGSSYNEQFF.

The CDR3 DNA is TGTGCCAGCAGTGAAAGGCAGGGGCCACCTAACTATGGCTACACCTTC. Its translation is CASSERQGPPNYGYTF. V is TRBV6-1 and J is TRBJ1-2; the D gene is possibly TRBD1 (6 bases). The CDR3 length is 16 residues. Germline V gene data show CDR1 as MNHNS and CDR2 as SASEGT. With 2 bases removed from V and 0 bases from J, the gap between germline ends came to 13 bases.

The rearrangement joins TRBV7-2 to TRBJ2-7, with a possible D match to TRBD1 (5 bases). Germline lookup yields CDR1 SGHTA and CDR2 FQGNSA. This CDR3 contains 18 residues. With 2 bases removed from V and 2 bases from J, the gap between germline ends came to 22 bases. The CDR3 sequence: CASSLRIPGRATTYEQYF. In DNA form, the CDR3 reads TGTGCCAGCAGCTTAAGGATCCCCGGCAGGGCCACCACCTACGAGCAGTACTTC.

V is TRBV18 and J is TRBJ1-3, with 7 bases aligning to TRBD1. J was trimmed by 0 bases and V by 3 bases; bases with no gene match: 5. Germline CDR1 is KGHSH and CDR2 is LQKENI. The length of the CDR3 is 16 residues. In nucleotides, the CDR3 is TGTGCCAGCTCACCTAGTGACAGGGTCTCTGGAAACACCATATATTTT. Translation gives CASSPSDRVSGNTIYF.

With respect to this clone: No DNA is shown, since the ends of the CDR3 on it are uncertain; the CDR3 is the one TCRdb lists. The chain employs TRBV21-1 and TRBJ2-7; TRBD2 is the table's D call and was not checked against the DNA. TRBV21-1 is classified as a pseudogene. The CDR3 length equals 18 residues, ends included. CDR3 sequence reads: CASSRAGSFGEGSYEQYF.

The V call is TRBV6-5, the J call TRBJ2-2; the D gene is possibly TRBD2 (7 bases). Germline CDR1 is MNHEY and CDR2 is SVGAGI. Between the trimmed V and J ends, which lost 8 bases and 1 base, there was a span of 11 bases. The CDR3 covers 14 residues. The CDR3 DNA sequence: TGTGCCAGCCGGGGGGCCGGGAACACCGGGGAGCTGTTTTTT. It encodes CASRGAGNTGELFF.

The genes are TRBV11-2 and TRBJ1-3; D is perhaps TRBD1 (5 bases). V was shortened by 0 bases and J by 0 bases, with 12 bases between the two germline ends. CDR1 is SGHAT and CDR2 is FQNNGV in the germline V gene. This CDR3 has 17 amino acids. CDR3 residues: CASSLDRGDISGNTIYF. CDR3 DNA sequence: TGTGCCAGCAGCTTAGATCGGGGGGATATCTCTGGAAACACCATATATTTT.